This T cell receptor (beta chain) comes out of a study of beta chain features in type 1 diabetes. Sequencing targeted expressed TCRB transcripts, as all isolated RNA had been reverse transcribed. Using immunoSEQ multiplex PCR, the repertoire was profiled, and TCRdb retains in-frame clones only, with some absent. The table has about half a million clones, around 10% seen once. This TCR was recovered from a woman younger than 30 in good health. Source material: naive CD4+ T cells from blood.

The CDR3 DNA follows: TGTGCCAGCAGTGAAGCGCCCCAGCGGGGGAGCATGGATACGCAGTATTTT. Translated: CASSEAPQRGSMDTQYF. J is TRBJ2-3 and V is TRBV6-1; TRBD2 aligns across 8 bases. CDR1 and CDR2 (germline): MNHNS, SASEGT. J gave up 6 bases and V 0 bases, and 11 bases lay outside the gene matches. This CDR3 has 17 residues.